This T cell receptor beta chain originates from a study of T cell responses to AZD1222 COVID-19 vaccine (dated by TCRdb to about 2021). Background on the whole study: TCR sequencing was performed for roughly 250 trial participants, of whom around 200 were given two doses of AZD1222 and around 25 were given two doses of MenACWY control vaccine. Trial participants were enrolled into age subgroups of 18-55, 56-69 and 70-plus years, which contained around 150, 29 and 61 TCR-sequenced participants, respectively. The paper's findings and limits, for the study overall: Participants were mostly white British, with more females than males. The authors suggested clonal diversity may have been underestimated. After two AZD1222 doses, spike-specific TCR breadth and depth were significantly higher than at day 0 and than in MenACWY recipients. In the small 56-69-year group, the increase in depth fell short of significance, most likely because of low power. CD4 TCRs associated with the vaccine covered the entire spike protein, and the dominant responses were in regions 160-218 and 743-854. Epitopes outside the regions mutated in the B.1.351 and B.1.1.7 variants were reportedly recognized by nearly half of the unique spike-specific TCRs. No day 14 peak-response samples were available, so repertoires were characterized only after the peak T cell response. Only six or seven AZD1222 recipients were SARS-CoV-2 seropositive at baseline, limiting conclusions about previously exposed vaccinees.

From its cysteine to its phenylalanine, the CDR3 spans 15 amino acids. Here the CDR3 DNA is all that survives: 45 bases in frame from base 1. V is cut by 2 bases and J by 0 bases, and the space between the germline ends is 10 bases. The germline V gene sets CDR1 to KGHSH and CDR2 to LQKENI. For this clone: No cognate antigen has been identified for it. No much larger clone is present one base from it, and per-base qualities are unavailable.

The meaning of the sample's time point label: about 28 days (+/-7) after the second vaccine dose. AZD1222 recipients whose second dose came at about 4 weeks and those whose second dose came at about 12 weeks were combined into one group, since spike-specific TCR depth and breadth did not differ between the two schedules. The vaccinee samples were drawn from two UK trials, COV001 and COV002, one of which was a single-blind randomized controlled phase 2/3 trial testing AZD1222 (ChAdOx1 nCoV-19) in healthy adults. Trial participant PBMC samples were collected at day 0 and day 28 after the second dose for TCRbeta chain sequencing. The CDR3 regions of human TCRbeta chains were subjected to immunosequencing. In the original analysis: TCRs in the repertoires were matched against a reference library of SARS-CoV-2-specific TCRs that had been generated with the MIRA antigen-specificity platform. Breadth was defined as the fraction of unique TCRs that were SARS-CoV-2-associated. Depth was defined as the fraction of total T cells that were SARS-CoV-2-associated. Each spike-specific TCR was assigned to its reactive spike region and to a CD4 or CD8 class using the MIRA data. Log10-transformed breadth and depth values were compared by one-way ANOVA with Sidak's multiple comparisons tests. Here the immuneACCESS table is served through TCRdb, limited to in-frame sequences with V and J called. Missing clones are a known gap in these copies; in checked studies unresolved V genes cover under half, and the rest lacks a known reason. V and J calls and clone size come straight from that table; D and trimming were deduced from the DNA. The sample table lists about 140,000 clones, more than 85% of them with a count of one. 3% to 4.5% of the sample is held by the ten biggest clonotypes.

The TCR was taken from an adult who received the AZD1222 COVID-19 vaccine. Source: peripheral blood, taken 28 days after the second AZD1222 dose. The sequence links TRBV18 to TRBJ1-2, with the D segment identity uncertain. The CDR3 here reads CASSPMEPANYGYTF. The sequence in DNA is TGTGCCAGCTCACCAATGGAACCCGCTAACTATGGCTACACCTTC.